Sequencing of this T cell receptor beta chain was carried out in a study of shared clonotypes between healthy human individuals. Study-wide findings and caveats: Of the naive CD4 clonotypes, 4% to 5% were shared across several donors. Relative to memory subsets, naive subsets generally showed larger estimated richness.

The CDR3 is 15 residues long. V lost 2 bases to trimming and J lost 5 bases, with 16 bases between them. Looked up from germline, CDR1 is MDHEN and CDR2 is SYDVKM. TCRdb's copy holds only in-frame clones and misses some; the assay was immunoSEQ multiplex PCR. The table shows about 1.5 million clones, with 95% to 99% occurring only once. Into CD45RA+ naive and CD45RA-negative memory subsets, the CD4+ cells were split. A remark on this clone: Antigen: not known.

The TCR originated in a man younger than 45 in good health. Sequenced: naive CD4+ T cells sorted from blood. Subset denoted: CD45RA+ positively selected. V usage is TRBV28 and J usage is TRBJ2-7; tentative D call: TRBD1 (5 bases). CDR3 residues: CASSLVGRPQDEQYF. The CDR3 bases are TGTGCCAGCAGTTTAGTTGGACGGCCACAGGACGAGCAGTACTTC.